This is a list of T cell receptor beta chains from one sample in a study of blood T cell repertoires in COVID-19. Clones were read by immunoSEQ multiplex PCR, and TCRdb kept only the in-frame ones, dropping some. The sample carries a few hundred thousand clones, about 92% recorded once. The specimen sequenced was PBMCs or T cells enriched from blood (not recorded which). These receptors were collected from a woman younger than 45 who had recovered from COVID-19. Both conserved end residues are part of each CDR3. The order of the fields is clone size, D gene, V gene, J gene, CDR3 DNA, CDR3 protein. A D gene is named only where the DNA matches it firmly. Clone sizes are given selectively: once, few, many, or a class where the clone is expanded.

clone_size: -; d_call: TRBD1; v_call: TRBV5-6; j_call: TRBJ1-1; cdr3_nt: TGTGCCAGCAGTTACGACAGGGCTGACGCTTTCTTT; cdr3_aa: CASSYDRADAFF
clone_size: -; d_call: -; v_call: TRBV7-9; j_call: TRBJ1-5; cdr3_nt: TGTGCCAGCAGCCGCCCCTTCGGACAGTCTAGCAATCAGCCCCAGCATTTT; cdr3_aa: CASSRPFGQSSNQPQHF
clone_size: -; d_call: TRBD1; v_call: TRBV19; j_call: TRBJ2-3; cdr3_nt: TGTGCCAGTAGTCCCTGGGGGACAGCTAGCACAGATACGCAGTATTTT; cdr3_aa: CASSPWGTASTDTQYF
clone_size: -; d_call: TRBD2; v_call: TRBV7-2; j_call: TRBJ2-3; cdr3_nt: TGTGCCAGCAGCTCAGATGACCTAGCGGGAGTAGATACGCAGTATTTT; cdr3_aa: CASSSDDLAGVDTQYF
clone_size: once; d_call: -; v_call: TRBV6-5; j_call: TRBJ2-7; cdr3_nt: TGTGCCAGCAGTTACTCGCGCGGAATCTACGAGCAGTACTTC; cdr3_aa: CASSYSRGIYEQYF
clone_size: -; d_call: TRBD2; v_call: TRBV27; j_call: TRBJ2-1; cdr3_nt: TGTGCCAGCAGTTCGGGACTAGCCTACAATGAGCAGTTCTTC; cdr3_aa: CASSSGLAYNEQFF
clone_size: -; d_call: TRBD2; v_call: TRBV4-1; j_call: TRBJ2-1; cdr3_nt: TGCGCCAGCAGGGGGGGGACCGATACCTACAATGAGCAGTTCTTC; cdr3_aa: CASRGGTDTYNEQFF
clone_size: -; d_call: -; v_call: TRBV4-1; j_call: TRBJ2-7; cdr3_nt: TGCGCCAGCAGCCAAGACGAGCGGAACTATCCCTACGAGCAGTACTTC; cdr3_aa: CASSQDERNYPYEQYF
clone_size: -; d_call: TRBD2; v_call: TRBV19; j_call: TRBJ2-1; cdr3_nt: TGTGCCAGTAGCAAACTAGCGGACGCCTACAATGAGCAGTTCTTC; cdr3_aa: CASSKLADAYNEQFF
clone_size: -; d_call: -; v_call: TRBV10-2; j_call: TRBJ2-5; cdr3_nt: TGCGCCAGCAGGGACTACCCCCAGGAGACCCAGTACTTC; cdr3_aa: CASRDYPQETQYF
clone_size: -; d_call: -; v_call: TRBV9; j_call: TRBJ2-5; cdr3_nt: TGTGCCAGCAGCGTAGCCGACCAAGAGACCCAGTACTTC; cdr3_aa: CASSVADQETQYF
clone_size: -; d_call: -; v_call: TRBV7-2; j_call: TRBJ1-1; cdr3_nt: TGTGCCAGCAGCTTAGGTCCCGGGTCTGAAGCTTTCTTT; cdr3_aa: CASSLGPGSEAFF
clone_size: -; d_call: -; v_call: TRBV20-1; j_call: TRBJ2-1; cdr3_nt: TGCAGTGCTAGAAGGGGCTATGAGCAGTTCTTC; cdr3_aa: CSARRGYEQFF
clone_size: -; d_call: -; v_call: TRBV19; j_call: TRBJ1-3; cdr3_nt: TGTGCCAGTAGTGTCCTCAGGGGATCAGGAAACACCATATATTTT; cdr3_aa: CASSVLRGSGNTIYF
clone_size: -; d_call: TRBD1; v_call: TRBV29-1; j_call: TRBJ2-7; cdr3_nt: TGCAGCGTTCGGACACAGGGGGCAGGGGAGCAGTACTTC; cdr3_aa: CSVRTQGAGEQYF
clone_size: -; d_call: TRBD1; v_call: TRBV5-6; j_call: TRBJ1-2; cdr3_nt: TGTGCCAGCTTGATGCTGGACAGGGCTATATCTGGCTACACCTTC; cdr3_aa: CASLMLDRAISGYTF
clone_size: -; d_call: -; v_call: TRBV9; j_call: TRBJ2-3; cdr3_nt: TGTGCCAGCAGCGCAACGGGACATCGCACAGATACGCAGTATTTT; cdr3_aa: CASSATGHRTDTQYF
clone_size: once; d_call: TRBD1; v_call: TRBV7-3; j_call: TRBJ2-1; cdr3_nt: TGTGCCAGCAGCTTAGGACAGGGGGAACTTTACAATGAGCAGTTCTTC; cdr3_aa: CASSLGQGELYNEQFF
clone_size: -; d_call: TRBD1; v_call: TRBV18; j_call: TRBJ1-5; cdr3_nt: TGTGCCAGCTCACCTACAGGGGACAGGCAGCCCCAGCATTTT; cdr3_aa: CASSPTGDRQPQHF
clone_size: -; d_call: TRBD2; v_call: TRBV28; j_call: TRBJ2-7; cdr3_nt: TGTGCCAGCACTGTTAGCGGGAGAGCTGGCGAGCAGTACTTC; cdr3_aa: CASTVSGRAGEQYF
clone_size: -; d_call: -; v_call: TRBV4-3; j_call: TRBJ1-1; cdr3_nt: TGCGCCAGCAGCCAAGACCGGAAGGGGCGCACTGAAGCTTTCTTT; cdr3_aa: CASSQDRKGRTEAFF
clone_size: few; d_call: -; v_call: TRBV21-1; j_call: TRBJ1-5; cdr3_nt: TGTGCCAGCAGCAAATTGTCTCCGGGAGCAGAGAAGCCCCAGCATTTT; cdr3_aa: CASSKLSPGAEKPQHF
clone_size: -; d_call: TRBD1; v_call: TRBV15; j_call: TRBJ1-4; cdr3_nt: TGTGCCACCAGCAGAGATGGGCAGGGGGACACTAATGAAAAACTGTTTTTT; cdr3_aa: CATSRDGQGDTNEKLFF
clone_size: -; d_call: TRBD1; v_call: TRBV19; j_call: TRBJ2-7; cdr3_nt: TGTGCCAGTAGTATAAGGACAGGGGTAGGGAACGAGCAGTACTTC; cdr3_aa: CASSIRTGVGNEQYF
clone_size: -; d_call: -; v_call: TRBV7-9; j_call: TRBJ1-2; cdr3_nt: TGTGCCAGCAGCTTAAGGGGAGGCGGCTACACCTTC; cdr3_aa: CASSLRGGGYTF
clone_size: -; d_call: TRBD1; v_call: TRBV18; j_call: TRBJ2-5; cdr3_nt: TGTGCCAGCTCCCCCATTGGGACAGGGCAGGAGACCCAGTACTTC; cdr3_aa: CASSPIGTGQETQYF
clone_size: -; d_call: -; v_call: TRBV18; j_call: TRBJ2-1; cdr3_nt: TGTGCCAGCTCACCCCCCTTAGAGGATGAGCAGTTCTTC; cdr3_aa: CASSPPLEDEQFF
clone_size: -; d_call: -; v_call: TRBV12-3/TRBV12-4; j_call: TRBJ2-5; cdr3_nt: TGTGCCAGCAGTTTTACTACTCAAGAGACCCAGTACTTC; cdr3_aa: CASSFTTQETQYF
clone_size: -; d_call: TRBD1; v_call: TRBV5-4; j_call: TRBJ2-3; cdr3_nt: TGTGCCAGCAGCCGAAACAGGGGAAGCACAGATACGCAGTATTTT; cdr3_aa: CASSRNRGSTDTQYF
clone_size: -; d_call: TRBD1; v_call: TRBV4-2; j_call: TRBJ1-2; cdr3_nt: TGTGCCAGCAGCCAAGAAGGAGGCAGGACAGGGTATGGCTACACCTTC; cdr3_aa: CASSQEGGRTGYGYTF
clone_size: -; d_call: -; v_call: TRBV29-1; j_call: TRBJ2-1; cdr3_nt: TGCAGCGTTGTATCGGGTATGAATGAGCAGTTCTTC; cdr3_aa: CSVVSGMNEQFF
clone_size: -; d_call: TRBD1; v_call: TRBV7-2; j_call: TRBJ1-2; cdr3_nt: TGTGCCAGCAGCCTGGGACAGGGGGCTCGGTATGGCTACACCTTC; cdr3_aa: CASSLGQGARYGYTF
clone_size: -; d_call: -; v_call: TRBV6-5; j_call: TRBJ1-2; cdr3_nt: TGTGCCAGTAAGACCTCCCGGGTTTACTATGGCTACACCTTC; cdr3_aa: CASKTSRVYYGYTF
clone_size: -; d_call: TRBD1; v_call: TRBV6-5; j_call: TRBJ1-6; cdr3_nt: TGTGCCAGCAGTAACGACAGGGATCTACCCCTCCACTTT; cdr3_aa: CASSNDRDLPLHF
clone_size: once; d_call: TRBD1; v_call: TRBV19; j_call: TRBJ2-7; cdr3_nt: TGTGCCAGTAGTATAGCGGACAGGGCCTCCTACGAGCAGTACTTC; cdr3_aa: CASSIADRASYEQYF
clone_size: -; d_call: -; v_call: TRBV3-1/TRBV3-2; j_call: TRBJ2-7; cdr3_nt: TGTGCCAGCAGCCGACGGACTGCCTACGAGCAGTACTTC; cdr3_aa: CASSRRTAYEQYF
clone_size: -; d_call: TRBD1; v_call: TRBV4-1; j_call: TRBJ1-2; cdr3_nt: TGCGCCAGCAGCCAAGATGCGGGGACAGGGGTTAATGGCTACACCTTC; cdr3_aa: CASSQDAGTGVNGYTF